This T cell receptor beta chain was recorded in a study of T-cell memory formation after mild COVID-19. Study at large: Among the donors, TCR clusters were largely specific to each donor. Study-wide results and caveats: Researchers found some responding clones in pre-infection memory, a sign that cross-reactive memory joined. The SARS-CoV-2 specificity of second-wave clones reaching peak at day 37 remained unverified.

In regard to this clonotype: Its antigen is unidentified.

Each CDR3 protein is one row after TCRdb ran MiXCR on the 5' RACE reads. This table holds 270,000 or so distinct CDR3 sequences, roughly 18% found once. Sample: PBMCs or a T cell subset sorted from them (not recorded which). The receptor's source is a young man who had mild COVID-19 (a few samples of this study predate the infection). Cell type and time point are not known.

CDR3 residues: CASSAPRLGYEQYF. For the CDR3, the DNA is TGCGCCAGCAGTGCCCCCCGTTTGGGTTACGAGCAGTACTTC. The rearrangement links TRBV10-2 to TRBJ2-7; D is undetermined. The CDR3 runs 14 residues. Trimming stripped 4 bases from V and 4 bases from J, with 14 bases between. The germline V gene has CDR1 WSHSY and CDR2 SAAADI.